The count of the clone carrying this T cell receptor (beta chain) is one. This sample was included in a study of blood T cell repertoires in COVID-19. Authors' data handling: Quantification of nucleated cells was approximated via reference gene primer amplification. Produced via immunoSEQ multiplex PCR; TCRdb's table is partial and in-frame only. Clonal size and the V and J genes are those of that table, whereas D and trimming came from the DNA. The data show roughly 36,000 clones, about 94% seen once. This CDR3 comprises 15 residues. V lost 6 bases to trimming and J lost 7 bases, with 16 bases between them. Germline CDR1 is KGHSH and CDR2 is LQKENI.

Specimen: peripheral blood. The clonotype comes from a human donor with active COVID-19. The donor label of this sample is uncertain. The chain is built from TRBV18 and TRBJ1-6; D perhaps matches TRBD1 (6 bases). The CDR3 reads CASSPGQTDNSPLHF. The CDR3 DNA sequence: TGTGCCAGCTCGCCCGGACAGACGGACAATTCACCCCTCCACTTT. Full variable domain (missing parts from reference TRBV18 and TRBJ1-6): NAGVMQNPRHLVRRRGQEARLRCSPMKGHSHVYWYRQLPEEGLKFMVYLQKENIIDESGMPKERFSAEFPKEGPSILRIQQVVRGDSAAYFCASSPGQTDNSPLHFGNGTRLTVT.